What follows describes a single TCR beta chain. The data derive from a study of control samples from healthy donors and cancer patients. Germline V CDR1 and CDR2: LNHNV, YYDKDF (reference sequence). CDR3 length equals 15 residues. The ends lost 5 bases at V and 7 bases at J; junction bases unmatched: 12. Assay used: immunoSEQ multiplex PCR; TCRdb lists only in-frame clones, some missing. The table includes 350,000 to 450,000 clones, over 75% detected once. The sequence derives from a man aged 40-49 years with head and neck cancer. Sequencing input: PBMCs. The genes are TRBV15 and TRBJ1-2; 8 nucleotides agree with TRBD1. CDR3 loop: CATSRGDGQGAGYTF. CDR3 DNA sequence: TGTGCCACCAGCCGTGGAGATGGACAGGGTGCTGGCTACACCTTC.